These 12 T cell receptor beta chains came from one sample sequenced in a study of cytotoxic CD8 clonotypes in ibrutinib-treated CLL. Produced via immunoSEQ multiplex PCR; TCRdb's table is partial and in-frame only. The sample records about 250,000 clones, 70% being singletons. The specimen was PBMCs, collected after 24 months of ibrutinib treatment. These receptors all come from a human donor with chronic lymphocytic leukemia.

V usage is TRBV7-9 and J usage is TRBJ1-1; D unclear. CDR1 and CDR2 from the germline V gene are SEHNR and FQNEAQ (reference sequence). Trimming shortened V by 0 bases and J by 0 bases, and 11 bases separated the two germline ends. The CDR3 extends over 16 amino acids. CDR3 DNA: TGTGCCAGCAGCTTAGCTAGGACCTTAATGAACACTGAAGCTTTCTTT. It is translated as CASSLARTLMNTEAFF.

This clone was seen a few times. The chain joins TRBV27 to TRBJ2-2; D call uncertain. Germline V gene sequence: CDR1 MNHEY, CDR2 SMNVEV (reference sequence). V lost 5 bases and J 6 bases, leaving 10 bases between the germline ends. CDR3 length: 13 amino acids. The CDR3 DNA sequence: TGTGCCAGCAGTCTCGGTTACGCCGGGGAGCTGTTTTTT. Translating gives CASSLGYAGELFF.

V usage is TRBV27 and J usage is TRBJ2-2; no definite D call. Deletions cut 5 bases from V and 4 bases from J, with 8 bases between. CDR3 length: 13 amino acids. Germline CDR1 and CDR2: MNHEY and SMNVEV (reference sequence). The CDR3 here is CASSPGRTGELFF. The CDR3 DNA reads as TGTGCCAGCAGTCCCGGACGCACCGGGGAGCTGTTTTTT.

This clone was seen a handful of times. CDR3 in DNA: TGTGCCAGCAGCTTAACGATCCTAGCGGAAGAGCAGTTCTTC. It specifies CASSLTILAEEQFF. This chain joins TRBV7-3 and TRBJ2-1; 7 bases are a match to TRBD2. The junction had 6 bases not matched to a gene; V was cut back by 0 bases and J by 10 bases. Germline assignment: CDR1 SGHTA and CDR2 FQGTGA. This CDR3 has 14 amino acids.

The genes are TRBV14 and TRBJ2-1; 10 positions match TRBD2. CDR1 and CDR2 from the germline V gene are SGHDN and FVKESK. The ends lost 4 bases at V and 7 bases at J; junction bases unmatched: 16. This CDR3 region has 18 residues. Written as DNA, the CDR3 is TGTGCCAGCAGCCCCCCGGTTCGACTAGCGGGTGATTGGAATGAGCAGTTCTTC. As protein: CASSPPVRLAGDWNEQFF.

The chain carries TRBV7-9 and TRBJ1-5; D not certain. Germline V lookup: CDR1 SEHNR, CDR2 FQNEAQ (reference sequence). Trimming shortened V by 4 bases and J by 6 bases, and 10 bases separated the two germline ends. The CDR3 totals 13 residues. This CDR3 is CASSSTEIQPQHF. For the CDR3, the DNA is TGTGCCAGCAGCTCCACCGAGATTCAGCCCCAGCATTTT.

This chain uses TRBV28 with TRBJ1-4, with D uncertain. CDR3 size: 14 residues. V lost 2 bases and J lost 5, with 9 bases in between. The germline V gene encodes CDR1 MDHEN and CDR2 SYDVKM. The CDR3 region is CASSLVRVNEKLFF. The CDR3 bases are TGTGCCAGCAGTTTAGTGCGCGTAAATGAAAAACTGTTTTTT.

This clone was detected only a few times. The J gene is TRBJ1-2, the V gene TRBV28; no clear D. Trimming shortened V by 6 bases and J by 0 bases, and 5 bases separated the two germline ends. CDR1 and CDR2 (germline): MDHEN, SYDVKM. CDR3 length: 12 residues. CDR3 region: CASRPPNYGYTF. DNA for the CDR3: TGTGCCAGCAGACCACCTAACTATGGCTACACCTTC.

J is TRBJ2-7 and V is TRBV9; D may be TRBD1 or TRBD2 (5 bases each). Germline assignment: CDR1 SGDLS and CDR2 YYNGEE. The CDR3 length is 13 residues. Trimming removed 3 bases at V and 0 bases at J, with 7 bases between. CDR3 in amino acids: CASSEGSSYEQYF. CDR3 sequence (DNA): TGTGCCAGCAGCGAGGGGAGCTCCTACGAGCAGTACTTC. Filled out from reference TRBV9 and TRBJ2-7, the complete variable domain reads DSGVTQTPKHLITATGQRVTLRCSPRSGDLSVYWYQQSLDQGLQFLIQYYNGEERAKGNILERFSAQQFPDLHSELNLSSLELGDSALYFCASSEGSSYEQYFGPGTRLTVT.

This clone was seen more than once but under ten times. The chain couples TRBV28 to TRBJ1-5; D not resolved. Trimming shortened V by 6 bases and J by 8 bases, and 17 bases separated the two germline ends. CDR1 MDHEN and CDR2 SYDVKM come from the germline V gene. The CDR3 has 14 residues. The CDR3 DNA is TGTGCCAGCAGCGGCTCGGGAGGAAAGGAGCCCCAGCATTTT. It codes for CASSGSGGKEPQHF.

This clone has only a few counts. The gene calls are TRBV21-1 and TRBJ2-6. TRBV21-1 is marked as a pseudogene. This CDR3 region has 12 residues. This chain's CDR3 is CASSRGANVLTF. CDR3 DNA sequence: TGTGCCAGCAGCCGAGGGGCCAACGTCCTGACTTTC.

The chain employs TRBV2 and TRBJ2-5; 9 bases line up with TRBD1. Germline loops: CDR1 SNHLY, CDR2 FYNNEI. V gave up 6 bases and J gave up 1 base; unmatched junction bases: 6. The CDR3 sequence is 15 residues long. The DNA of the CDR3 is TGTGCCAGCAGCCGGAACAGGGGGCCCCAAGAGACCCAGTACTTC. It encodes CASSRNRGPQETQYF.